These 28 T cell receptor beta chains originate from one sample sequenced in a study of blood T cell repertoires in COVID-19. Clones were read by immunoSEQ multiplex PCR, and TCRdb kept only the in-frame ones, dropping some. Here the sample spans around 330,000 clones, roughly 90% being singletons. The sample comprised peripheral blood. The receptors shown here come from a woman aged 45 to 65 with active or convalescent COVID-19.

The chain carries TRBV19 and TRBJ2-3; TRBD2 aligns across 10 bases. This CDR3 contains 14 residues. The germline CDR1 and CDR2 sequences are LNHDA and SQIVND (reference sequence). Germline trimming cut 5 bases from V and 5 bases from J; bases unmatched to any gene: 4. In DNA, the CDR3 is TGTGCCAGTAGTGCTAGCGGGAGCGGAGATACGCAGTATTTT. Protein product: CASSASGSGDTQYF.

This clone occurred a few times. This sequence joins TRBV18 and TRBJ2-7, with 8 bases that match TRBD2. CDR3 length: 13 amino acids. The germline CDR1 and CDR2 sequences are KGHSH and LQKENI. V was pared by 3 bases and J by 8 bases, with 6 bases of the junction left unmatched. The DNA for the CDR3 is TGTGCCAGCTCACCTGAAGCGGGGGCCAAGCAGTACTTC. It codes for CASSPEAGAKQYF. Based on the CDR3 plus reference TRBV18 and TRBJ2-7, the full variable domain is NAGVMQNPRHLVRRRGQEARLRCSPMKGHSHVYWYRQLPEEGLKFMVYLQKENIIDESGMPKERFSAEFPKEGPSILRIQQVVRGDSAAYFCASSPEAGAKQYFGPGTRLTVT.

This clone was counted a few times. CDR3 DNA sequence: TGTGCCAGTAAGTCGATGATGGCAGGGATGCACACTGAAGCTTTCTTT. It yields the protein CASKSMMAGMHTEAFF. The rearrangement uses TRBV19 and TRBJ1-1, with D possibly being TRBD1 (5 bases). V lost 7 bases to trimming and J lost 3 bases, with 21 bases between them. This CDR3 has 16 residues. The germline CDR1 and CDR2 sequences are LNHDA and SQIVND (reference sequence).

The rearrangement links TRBV18 to TRBJ1-2; 7 nucleotides agree with TRBD1. The V gene end was trimmed by 6 bases and the J gene end by 8 bases; junction bases not matched to a gene: 12. From germline, CDR1 is KGHSH and CDR2 LQKENI. CDR3 length equals 14 residues. Written as DNA, the CDR3 is TGTGCCAGCTCTTCGGACAGGCCGAGAGAGGGCTACACCTTC. Protein product: CASSSDRPREGYTF.

At least ten counts were recorded for this clone. The rearrangement links TRBV5-1 to TRBJ2-3, with TRBD1 as a possible D gene (5 bases). CDR3 size: 14 residues. V was shortened by 3 bases and J by 2 bases, with 10 bases between the two germline ends. Germline loops: CDR1 SGHRS, CDR2 YFSETQ. As DNA, the CDR3 is TGCGCCAGCAGCTCTACAGGAGACACAGATACGCAGTATTTT. This sequence encodes CASSSTGDTDTQYF.

The CDR3 loop is CASSHSREELTYEQYF. Written as DNA, the CDR3 is TGTGCCAGCAGCCACTCCCGGGAGGAACTTACCTACGAGCAGTACTTC. The V call is TRBV7-9, the J call TRBJ2-7, with 7 bases lining up with TRBD2. Germline V gene lookup returns CDR1 SEHNR and CDR2 FQNEAQ (reference sequence). With 5 bases clipped from V and 2 bases from J, the junction kept 12 bases outside the gene matches. CDR3 length: 16 residues. Filled out from reference TRBV7-9 and TRBJ2-7, the complete variable domain reads DTGVSQNPRHKITKRGQNVTFRCDPISEHNRLYWYRQTLGQGPEFLTYFQNEAQLEKSRLLSDRFSAERPKGSFSTLEIQRTEQGDSAMYLCASSHSREELTYEQYFGPGTRLTVT.

This chain joins TRBV7-9 and TRBJ2-7, with TRBD2 as a possible D gene (5 bases). Germline CDR1 SEHNR, CDR2 FQNEAQ (reference sequence). V was clipped by 2 bases and J by 6 bases, with 8 bases between them. CDR3 size: 12 residues. Here the CDR3 reads CASSLSEAEQYF. The CDR3, as DNA: TGTGCCAGCAGCTTATCGGAGGCCGAGCAGTACTTC.

The chain uses TRBV27 and TRBJ2-1; a possible D gene is TRBD1 (6 bases). The CDR3 spans 18 residues. Trimming removed 7 bases from V and 6 bases from J, with 28 bases in between. Per germline, CDR1 MNHEY and CDR2 SMNVEV (reference sequence). The CDR3 protein is CASIFTSKDSSSGNEQFF. Here the CDR3 DNA reads TGTGCCAGCATCTTTACGTCTAAGGACAGTTCCTCGGGCAATGAGCAGTTCTTC.

The chain recombines TRBV9 with TRBJ1-1; TRBD1 matches at 7 bases. J was trimmed by 2 bases and V by 3 bases; bases with no gene match: 7. This CDR3 region has 15 residues. Germline CDR1 SGDLS, CDR2 YYNGEE. This CDR3 is CASSAQGQLNTEAFF. The CDR3 nucleotides read TGTGCCAGCAGCGCCCAGGGACAGCTCAACACTGAAGCTTTCTTT. The full variable domain, with the rest looked up from reference TRBV9 and TRBJ1-1, is DSGVTQTPKHLITATGQRVTLRCSPRSGDLSVYWYQQSLDQGLQFLIQYYNGEERAKGNILERFSAQQFPDLHSELNLSSLELGDSALYFCASSAQGQLNTEAFFGQGTRLTVV.

This chain uses TRBV9 with TRBJ2-2, with D perhaps matching TRBD2 (5 bases). V was pared by 0 bases and J by 3 bases, with 15 bases between. Per the germline V gene, CDR1 is SGDLS and CDR2 is YYNGEE. The CDR3 contains 17 residues. The CDR3, as DNA: TGTGCCAGCAGCGTAGCACCGGGATCTTCTGACACCGGGGAGCTGTTTTTT. This translates into CASSVAPGSSDTGELFF. Together with reference TRBV9 and TRBJ2-2, the CDR3 gives the full variable domain: DSGVTQTPKHLITATGQRVTLRCSPRSGDLSVYWYQQSLDQGLQFLIQYYNGEERAKGNILERFSAQQFPDLHSELNLSSLELGDSALYFCASSVAPGSSDTGELFFGEGSRLTVL.

This chain joins TRBV28 and TRBJ1-4, with D perhaps TRBD1 (6 bases). V gave up 8 bases and J gave up 8 bases, with 12 bases separating them. The CDR3 length is 12 residues. Per germline, CDR1 MDHEN and CDR2 SYDVKM. CDR3 nucleotides: TGTGCCAGCGCAAGGACAGCCGAAAAACTGTTTTTT. Protein: CASARTAEKLFF.

The chain uses TRBV4-1 and TRBJ2-1; 8 bases match TRBD2. Trimming took 0 bases from V and 6 from J; bases not matched to a gene: 13. Per the germline V gene, CDR1 is MGHRA and CDR2 is YSYEKL. This CDR3 has 18 amino acids. The CDR3 sequence is CASSQEPPGVLAGNEQFF. CDR3 bases: TGCGCCAGCAGCCAAGAGCCCCCCGGTGTGCTAGCGGGCAATGAGCAGTTCTTC.

The genes are TRBV15 and TRBJ1-1; the D is unclear. The CDR3 sequence is 11 residues long. V shed 5 bases and J shed 6 bases, with 7 bases lying between them. Germline CDR1 LNHNV, CDR2 YYDKDF (reference sequence). The CDR3 DNA reads TGTGCCACCAGCCTAGACGCTGAAGCTTTCTTT. Translated, it gives CATSLDAEAFF.

The J gene is TRBJ2-3, the V gene TRBV10-1, with a weak D call TRBD2 (6 bases). The ends were cut back, 6 bases at V and 3 bases at J, with 19 bases in the middle. From germline, CDR1 is WNHNN and CDR2 SYGVQD (reference sequence). The CDR3 runs 16 residues. CDR3 residues: CASRLAGGLTTDTQYF. CDR3 bases: TGCGCCAGCAGACTTGCCGGAGGACTAACTACAGATACGCAGTATTTT.

This sequence joins TRBV28 and TRBJ2-1; 12 nucleotides match TRBD2. CDR1 MDHEN and CDR2 SYDVKM come from the germline V gene. V lost 3 bases, J lost 1 base, and 7 bases stayed unmatched. CDR3 length: 18 amino acids. The CDR3 sequence: CASSFLLAGGRSYNEQFF. The CDR3 DNA reads TGTGCCAGCAGTTTCTTACTAGCGGGAGGTCGGTCCTACAATGAGCAGTTCTTC. Full variable domain (outside the CDR3, taken from reference TRBV28 and TRBJ2-1): DVKVTQSSRYLVKRTGEKVFLECVQDMDHENMFWYRQDPGLGLRLIYFSYDVKMKEKGDIPEGYSVSREKKERFSLILESASTNQTSMYLCASSFLLAGGRSYNEQFFGPGTRLTVL.

The chain joins TRBV12-3 or TRBV12-4 to TRBJ2-2, with unresolved D. Trimming left V 4 bases short and J 6 bases short, with 6 bases between. This CDR3 region has 12 residues. CDR3 in amino acids: CASSSGAGELFF. DNA for the CDR3: TGTGCCAGCAGTTCGGGTGCCGGGGAGCTGTTTTTT.

The rearrangement joins TRBV27 to TRBJ1-2, with 8 bases matching TRBD1. The V gene's germline CDR1 is MNHEY and CDR2 SMNVEV (reference sequence). This CDR3 has 14 residues. The trim removed 7 bases at V and 1 base at J, leaving 5 bases unmatched. The CDR3 DNA sequence: TGTGCCAGCACCCGGACAGGGAATAACTATGGCTACACCTTC. Amino acids: CASTRTGNNYGYTF.

The chain carries TRBV7-2 and TRBJ1-3; TRBD1 is a possible D gene (6 bases). With 5 bases removed from V and 2 bases from J, the gap between germline ends came to 13 bases. This CDR3 region has 15 residues. Germline V gene data show CDR1 as SGHTA and CDR2 as FQGNSA. For the CDR3, the DNA is TGTGCCAGCAGCCTGTACAGGGCGGCTGGAAACACCATATATTTT. Protein product: CASSLYRAAGNTIYF. The whole variable domain, remainder taken from reference TRBV7-2 and TRBJ1-3, is GAGVSQSPSNKVTEKGKDVELRCDPISGHTALYWYRQSLGQGLEFLIYFQGNSAPDKSGLPSDRFSAERTGGSVSTLTIQRTQQEDSAVYLCASSLYRAAGNTIYFGEGSWLTVV.

V gene TRBV5-8 combines with J gene TRBJ1-4; D unresolved. The germline V gene encodes CDR1 SGHTS and CDR2 YDEGEE. Deletions cut 1 base from V and 0 bases from J, with 7 bases between. The CDR3 totals 15 residues. In DNA, the CDR3 is TGTGCCAGCAGCTTGCGGTTTTCAACTAATGAAAAACTGTTTTTT. It yields the protein CASSLRFSTNEKLFF.

The CDR3 DNA reads as TGTGCCATCAGTGAGTCAATAGATCTTGATGGCTACACCTTC. It translates to CAISESIDLDGYTF. The chain carries TRBV10-3 and TRBJ1-2, with D unclear. This CDR3 comprises 14 residues. Trimming pared 0 bases from V and 6 bases from J, leaving 11 bases between. Germline V gives CDR1 ENHRY, CDR2 SYGVKD.

This clone was seen a handful of times. The chain employs TRBV5-4 and TRBJ1-2; D gene ambiguous. The CDR3 spans 14 residues. Deletions cut 1 base from V and 3 bases from J, with 10 bases between. CDR1 and CDR2 from the germline V gene are SGHNT and YYREEE (reference sequence). The DNA of the CDR3 is TGTGCCAGCAGCTTGCAGGTGACGGACTATGGCTACACCTTC. Its translation: CASSLQVTDYGYTF.

This chain's CDR3 is CASSPAGDNSPLHF. In nucleotides, the CDR3 is TGTGCCAGCTCACCAGCGGGAGATAATTCACCCCTCCACTTT. J is TRBJ1-6 and V is TRBV18; D remains ambiguous. Germline V gives CDR1 KGHSH, CDR2 LQKENI. V lost 2 bases to trimming and J lost 5 bases, with 7 bases between them. The CDR3 runs to 14 residues.

The rearrangement uses TRBV5-1 and TRBJ2-2; D might be TRBD1 (6 bases). With 0 bases removed from V and 6 bases from J, the gap between germline ends came to 9 bases. This CDR3 contains 14 residues. The germline V gene encodes CDR1 SGHRS and CDR2 YFSETQ. For the CDR3, the DNA is TGCGCCAGCAGCTTGGACAGGGACGCCGGGGAGCTGTTTTTT. This translates into CASSLDRDAGELFF. The entire variable domain, with the rest obtained from reference TRBV5-1 and TRBJ2-2, is as follows: KAGVTQTPRYLIKTRGQQVTLSCSPISGHRSVSWYQQTPGQGLQFLFEYFSETQRNKGNFPGRFSGRQFSNSRSEMNVSTLELGDSALYLCASSLDRDAGELFFGEGSRLTVL.

The rearrangement joins TRBV27 to TRBJ1-2, with TRBD1 as a possible D gene (5 bases). V lost 6 bases to trimming and J lost 3 bases, with 14 bases between them. The germline CDR1 and CDR2 sequences are MNHEY and SMNVEV (reference sequence). CDR3 length equals 14 residues. For the CDR3, the DNA is TGTGCCAGCAGCGACAGATCTTTCTACTATGGCTACACCTTC. It yields the protein CASSDRSFYYGYTF.

This chain uses TRBV2 with TRBJ1-1; D perhaps matches TRBD1 (6 bases). V lost 6 bases to trimming and J lost 4 bases, with 12 bases between them. CDR3 length: 13 residues. CDR1 and CDR2 (germline): SNHLY, FYNNEI. CDR3 in amino acids: CASRSTGFTEAFF. In DNA, the CDR3 is TGTGCCAGCAGGTCAACAGGGTTCACTGAAGCTTTCTTT.

The V call is TRBV28, the J call TRBJ1-2, with D hard to call. V was cut by 7 bases and J by 7 bases, with 16 bases left in between. From germline, CDR1 is MDHEN and CDR2 SYDVKM. CDR3 size: 13 residues. The DNA for the CDR3 is TGTGCCAGCACCCCCAACGCCTGGAGTGGCTACACCTTC. Translation gives CASTPNAWSGYTF.

Of note for this clone: The identical CDR3 is also encoded by other nucleotide sequences in the sample. The rearrangement uses TRBV11-2 and TRBJ1-2; D not resolved. Germline V gives CDR1 SGHAT, CDR2 FQNNGV. This CDR3 has 13 residues. Trimming stripped 1 base from V and 4 bases from J, with 7 bases between. CDR3 loop: CASSLGQSYGYTF. For the CDR3, the DNA is TGTGCCAGCAGCTTAGGGCAAAGCTATGGCTACACCTTC.

This clone has just one count. This chain joins TRBV19 and TRBJ2-3, with TRBD2 identical over 9 bases. V lost 10 bases, J lost 2 bases, and 16 bases stayed unmatched. Germline loops: CDR1 LNHDA, CDR2 SQIVND (reference sequence). The CDR3 is made up of 17 amino acids. In nucleotides, the CDR3 is TGTGCCAACCAGTCTCCTAGCGGGACTACACACACAGATACGCAGTATTTT. As protein: CANQSPSGTTHTDTQYF.